This T cell receptor (beta chain) was identified in a study of metastatic and nonmetastatic thyroid tumors. Patients had received no treatment of any kind before thyroid surgery. This clone was found many times. With MiXCR, TCRdb called clones anew from the PCR reads. The sample yields about 30,000 clones, under 4.5% seen once. Germline V lookup: CDR1 MDHEN, CDR2 SYDVKM. This CDR3 has 16 amino acids. Trimming removed 6 bases from V and 0 bases from J; junction bases left unmatched: 8. The TCR comes from a female donor with papillary thyroid cancer or a benign thyroid nodule (not recorded which). Some clones in this sample may be carry-over from other donors' samples. The sequenced material came from blood. The chain carries TRBV28 and TRBJ1-5, with 7 positions matching TRBD1. The CDR3 nucleotides read TGTGCCAGCAGCCGGGACAGCTACTTTAGCAATCAGCCCCAGCATTTT. Its translation is CASSRDSYFSNQPQHF.